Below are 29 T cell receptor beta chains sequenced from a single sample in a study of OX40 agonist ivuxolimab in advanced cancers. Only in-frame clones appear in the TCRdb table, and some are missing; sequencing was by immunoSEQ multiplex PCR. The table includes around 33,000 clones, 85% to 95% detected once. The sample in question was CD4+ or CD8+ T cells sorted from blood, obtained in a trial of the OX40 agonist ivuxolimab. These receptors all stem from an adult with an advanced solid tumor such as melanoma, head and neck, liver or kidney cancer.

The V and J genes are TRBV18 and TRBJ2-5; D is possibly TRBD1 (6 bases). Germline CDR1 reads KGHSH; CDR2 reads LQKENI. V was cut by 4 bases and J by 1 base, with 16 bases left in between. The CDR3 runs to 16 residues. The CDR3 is CASSQLPQGLQETQYF. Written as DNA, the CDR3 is TGTGCCAGCTCACAACTCCCCCAGGGGCTCCAAGAGACCCAGTACTTC.

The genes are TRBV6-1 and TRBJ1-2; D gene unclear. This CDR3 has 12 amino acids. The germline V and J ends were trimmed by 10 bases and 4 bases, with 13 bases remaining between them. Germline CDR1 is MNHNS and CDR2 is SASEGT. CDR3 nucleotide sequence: TGTGCCATCAACGCCCCGGTCTATGGCTACACCTTC. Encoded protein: CAINAPVYGYTF.

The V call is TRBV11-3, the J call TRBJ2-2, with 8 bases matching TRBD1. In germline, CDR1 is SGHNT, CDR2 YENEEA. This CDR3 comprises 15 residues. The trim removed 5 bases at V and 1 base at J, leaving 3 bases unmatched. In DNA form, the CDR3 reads TGTGCCAGCAGCCCCGGGACAGGGAACACCGGGGAGCTGTTTTTT. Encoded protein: CASSPGTGNTGELFF. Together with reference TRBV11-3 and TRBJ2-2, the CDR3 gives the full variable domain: EAGVVQSPRYKIIEKKQPVAFWCNPISGHNTLYWYLQNLGQGPELLIRYENEEAVDDSQLPKDRFSAERLKGVDSTLKIQPAELGDSAVYLCASSPGTGNTGELFFGEGSRLTVL.

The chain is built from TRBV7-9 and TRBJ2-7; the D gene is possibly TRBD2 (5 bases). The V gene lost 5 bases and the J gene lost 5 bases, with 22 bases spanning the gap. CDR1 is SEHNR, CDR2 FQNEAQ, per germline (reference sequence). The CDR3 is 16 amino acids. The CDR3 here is CASSPPKATGLHEQYF. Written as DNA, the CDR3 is TGTGCCAGCAGCCCCCCCAAGGCCACCGGACTTCACGAGCAGTACTTC.

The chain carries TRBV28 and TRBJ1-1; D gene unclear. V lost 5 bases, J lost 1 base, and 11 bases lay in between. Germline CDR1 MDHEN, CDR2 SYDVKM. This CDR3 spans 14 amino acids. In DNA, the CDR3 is TGTGCCAGCAGTCTTGGATGGGGGAACACTGAAGCTTTCTTT. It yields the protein CASSLGWGNTEAFF.

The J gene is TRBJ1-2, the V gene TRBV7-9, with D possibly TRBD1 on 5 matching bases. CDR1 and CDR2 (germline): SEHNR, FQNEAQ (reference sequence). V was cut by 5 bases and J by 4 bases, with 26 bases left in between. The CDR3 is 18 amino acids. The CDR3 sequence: CASSQGAGSRGRTYGYTF. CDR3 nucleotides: TGTGCCAGCAGCCAGGGCGCGGGTTCCCGGGGGAGAACCTATGGCTACACCTTC.

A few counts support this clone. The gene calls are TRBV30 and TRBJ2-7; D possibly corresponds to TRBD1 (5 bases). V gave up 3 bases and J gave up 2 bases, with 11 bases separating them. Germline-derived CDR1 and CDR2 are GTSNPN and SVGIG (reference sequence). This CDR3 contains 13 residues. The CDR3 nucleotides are TGTGCCTGGAGGACAGTACCCGCCTACGAGCAGTACTTC. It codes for CAWRTVPAYEQYF.

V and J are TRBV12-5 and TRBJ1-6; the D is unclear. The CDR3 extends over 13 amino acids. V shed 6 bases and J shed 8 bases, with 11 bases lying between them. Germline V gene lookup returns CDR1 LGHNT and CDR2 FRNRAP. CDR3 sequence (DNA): TGTGCTAGTGGAGTCCAGGTGGATTCACCCCTCCACTTT. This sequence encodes CASGVQVDSPLHF.

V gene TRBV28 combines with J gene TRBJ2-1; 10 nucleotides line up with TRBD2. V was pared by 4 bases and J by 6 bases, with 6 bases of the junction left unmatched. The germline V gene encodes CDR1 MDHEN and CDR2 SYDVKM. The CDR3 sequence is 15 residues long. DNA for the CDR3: TGTGCCAGCAGTTCAAGCGGGGGGGGATTCAATGAGCAGTTCTTC. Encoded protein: CASSSSGGGFNEQFF.

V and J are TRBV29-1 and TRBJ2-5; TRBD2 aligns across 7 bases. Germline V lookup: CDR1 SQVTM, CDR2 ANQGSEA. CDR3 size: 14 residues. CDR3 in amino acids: CSVRGGKGVETQYF. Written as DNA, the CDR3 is TGCTCTGTCCGGGGAGGGAAGGGAGTAGAGACCCAGTACTTC.

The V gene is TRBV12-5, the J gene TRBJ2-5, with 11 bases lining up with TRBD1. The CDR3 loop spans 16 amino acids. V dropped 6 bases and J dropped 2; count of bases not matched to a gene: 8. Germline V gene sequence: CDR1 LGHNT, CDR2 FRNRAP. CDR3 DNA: TGTGCTAGTGGACGGGACAGGGGGAAGGGGCAAGAGACCCAGTACTTC. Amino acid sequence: CASGRDRGKGQETQYF.

DNA of the CDR3: TGTGCCACCAGCAGAGCAAGCGGGAGGGGGGAGACCCAGTACTTC. This encodes CATSRASGRGETQYF. This chain connects TRBV15 to TRBJ2-5; 10 positions match TRBD2. V shed 1 base and J 5 bases; nucleotides not matched to a gene: 4. From germline, CDR1 is LNHNV and CDR2 YYDKDF (reference sequence). CDR3 length: 15 amino acids.

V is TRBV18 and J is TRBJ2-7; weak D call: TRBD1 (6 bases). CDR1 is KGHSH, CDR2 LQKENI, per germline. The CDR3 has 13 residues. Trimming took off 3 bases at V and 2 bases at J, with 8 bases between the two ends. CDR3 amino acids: CASSPGHPYEQYF. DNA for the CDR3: TGTGCCAGCTCACCGGGACATCCCTACGAGCAGTACTTC. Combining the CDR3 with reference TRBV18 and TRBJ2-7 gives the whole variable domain NAGVMQNPRHLVRRRGQEARLRCSPMKGHSHVYWYRQLPEEGLKFMVYLQKENIIDESGMPKERFSAEFPKEGPSILRIQQVVRGDSAAYFCASSPGHPYEQYFGPGTRLTVT.

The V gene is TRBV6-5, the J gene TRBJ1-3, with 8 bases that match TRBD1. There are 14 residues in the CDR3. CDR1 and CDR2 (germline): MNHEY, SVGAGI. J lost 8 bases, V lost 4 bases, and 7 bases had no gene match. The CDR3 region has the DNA TGTGCCAGCAGTTCCACCGGACAGGGATACACCATATATTTT. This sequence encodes CASSSTGQGYTIYF.

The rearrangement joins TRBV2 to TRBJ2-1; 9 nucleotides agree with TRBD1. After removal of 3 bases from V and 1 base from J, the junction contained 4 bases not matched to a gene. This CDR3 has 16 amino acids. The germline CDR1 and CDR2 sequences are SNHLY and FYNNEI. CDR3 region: CASSEDRGPSYNEQFF. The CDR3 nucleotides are TGTGCCAGCAGTGAGGACAGGGGCCCTTCCTACAATGAGCAGTTCTTC.

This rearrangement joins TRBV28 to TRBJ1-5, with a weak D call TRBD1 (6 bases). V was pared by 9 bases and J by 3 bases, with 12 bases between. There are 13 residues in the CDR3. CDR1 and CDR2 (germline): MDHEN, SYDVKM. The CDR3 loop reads CASTGQINQPQHF. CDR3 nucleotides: TGTGCCAGTACCGGACAGATCAATCAGCCCCAGCATTTT.

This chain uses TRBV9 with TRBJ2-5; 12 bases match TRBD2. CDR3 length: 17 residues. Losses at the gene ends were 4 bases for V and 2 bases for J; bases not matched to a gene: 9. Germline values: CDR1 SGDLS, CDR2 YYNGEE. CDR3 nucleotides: TGTGCCAGCAGCAAGACTAGCGGGGGCTTCGGACAAGAGACCCAGTACTTC. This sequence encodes CASSKTSGGFGQETQYF.

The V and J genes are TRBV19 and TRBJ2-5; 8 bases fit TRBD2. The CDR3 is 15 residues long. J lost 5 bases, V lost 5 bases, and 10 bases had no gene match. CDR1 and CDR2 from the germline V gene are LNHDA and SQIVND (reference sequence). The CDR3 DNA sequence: TGTGCCAGTAGTCCCTTCGGGGGGGGGCAGGAGACCCAGTACTTC. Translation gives CASSPFGGGQETQYF.

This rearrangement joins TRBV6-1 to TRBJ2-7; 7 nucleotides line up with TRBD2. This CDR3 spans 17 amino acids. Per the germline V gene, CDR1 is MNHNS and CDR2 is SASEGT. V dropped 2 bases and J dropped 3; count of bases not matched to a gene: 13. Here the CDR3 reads CASSEYESRDYIYEQYF. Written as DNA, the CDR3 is TGTGCCAGCAGTGAATACGAAAGCCGGGACTACATCTACGAGCAGTACTTC.

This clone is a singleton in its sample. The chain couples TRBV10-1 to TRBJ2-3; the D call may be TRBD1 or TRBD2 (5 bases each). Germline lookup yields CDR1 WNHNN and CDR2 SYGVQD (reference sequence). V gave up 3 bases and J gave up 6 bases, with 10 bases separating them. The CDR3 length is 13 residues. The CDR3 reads CASSDRGGDTQYF. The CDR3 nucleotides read TGCGCCAGCAGTGATAGGGGCGGGGATACGCAGTATTTT.

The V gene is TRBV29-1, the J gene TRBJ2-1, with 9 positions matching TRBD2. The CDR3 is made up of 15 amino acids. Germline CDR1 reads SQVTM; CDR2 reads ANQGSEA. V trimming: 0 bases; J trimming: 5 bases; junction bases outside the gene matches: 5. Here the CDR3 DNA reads TGCAGCGTTGAAGATCGCCCTAGCGGGGACAATGAGCAGTTCTTC. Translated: CSVEDRPSGDNEQFF.

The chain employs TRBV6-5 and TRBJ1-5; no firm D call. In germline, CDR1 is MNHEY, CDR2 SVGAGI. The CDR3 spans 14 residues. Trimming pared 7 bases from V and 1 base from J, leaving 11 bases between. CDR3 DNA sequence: TGTGCCAGCACTCCCCTCCTCAGCAATCAGCCCCAGCATTTT. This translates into CASTPLLSNQPQHF.

In nucleotides, the CDR3 is TGTGCCAGCAGTTTATGGGGGGCAGGGGTTTCGAAGACAGATACGCAGTATTTT. It translates to CASSLWGAGVSKTDTQYF. The chain uses TRBV28 and TRBJ2-3; weak D call: TRBD1 (6 bases). Germline CDR1 reads MDHEN; CDR2 reads SYDVKM. The CDR3 sequence is 18 residues long. Trimming pared 0 bases from V and 3 bases from J, leaving 19 bases between.

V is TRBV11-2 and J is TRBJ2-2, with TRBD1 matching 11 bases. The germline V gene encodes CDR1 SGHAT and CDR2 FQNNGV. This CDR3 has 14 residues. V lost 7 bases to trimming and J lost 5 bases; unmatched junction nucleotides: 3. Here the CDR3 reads CASTGDRGTGELFF. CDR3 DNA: TGTGCCAGCACCGGGGACAGGGGGACCGGGGAGCTGTTTTTT.

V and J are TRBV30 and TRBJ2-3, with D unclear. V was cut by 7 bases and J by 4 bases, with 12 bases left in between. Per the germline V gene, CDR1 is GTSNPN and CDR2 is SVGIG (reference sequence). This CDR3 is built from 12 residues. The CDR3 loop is CAYSTGADTQYF. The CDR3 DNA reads TGTGCCTACAGTACGGGCGCAGATACGCAGTATTTT. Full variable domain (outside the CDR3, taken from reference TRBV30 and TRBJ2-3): SQTIHQWPATLVQPVGSPLSLECTVEGTSNPNLYWYRQAAGRGLQLLFYSVGIGQISSEVPQNLSASRPQDRQFILSSKKLLLSDSGFYLCAYSTGADTQYFGPGTRLTVL.

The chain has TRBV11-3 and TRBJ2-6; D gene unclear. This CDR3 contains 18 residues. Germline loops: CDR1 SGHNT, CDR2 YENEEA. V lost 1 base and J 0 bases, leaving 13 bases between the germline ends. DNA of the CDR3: TGTGCCAGCAGCTTAGCCCACCGTGTGGGCTCTGGGGCCAACGTCCTGACTTTC. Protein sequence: CASSLAHRVGSGANVLTF. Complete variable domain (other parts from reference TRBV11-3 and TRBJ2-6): EAGVVQSPRYKIIEKKQPVAFWCNPISGHNTLYWYLQNLGQGPELLIRYENEEAVDDSQLPKDRFSAERLKGVDSTLKIQPAELGDSAVYLCASSLAHRVGSGANVLTFGAGSRLTVL.

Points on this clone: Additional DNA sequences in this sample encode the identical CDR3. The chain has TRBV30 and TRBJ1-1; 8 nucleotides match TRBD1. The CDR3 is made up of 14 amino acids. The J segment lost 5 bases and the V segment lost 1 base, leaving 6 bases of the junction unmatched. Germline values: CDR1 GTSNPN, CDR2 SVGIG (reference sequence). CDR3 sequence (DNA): TGTGCCTGGAGTGCCAGGGGGCGAGTTACTGAAGCTTTCTTT. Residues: CAWSARGRVTEAFF.

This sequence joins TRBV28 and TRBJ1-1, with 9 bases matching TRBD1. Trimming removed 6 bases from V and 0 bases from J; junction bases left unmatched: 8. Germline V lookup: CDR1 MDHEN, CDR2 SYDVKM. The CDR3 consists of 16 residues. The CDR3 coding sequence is TGTGCCAGCAGCCCCGGGACAGGGAAGGTGAACACTGAAGCTTTCTTT. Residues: CASSPGTGKVNTEAFF. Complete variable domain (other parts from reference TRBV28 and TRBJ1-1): DVKVTQSSRYLVKRTGEKVFLECVQDMDHENMFWYRQDPGLGLRLIYFSYDVKMKEKGDIPEGYSVSREKKERFSLILESASTNQTSMYLCASSPGTGKVNTEAFFGQGTRLTVV.

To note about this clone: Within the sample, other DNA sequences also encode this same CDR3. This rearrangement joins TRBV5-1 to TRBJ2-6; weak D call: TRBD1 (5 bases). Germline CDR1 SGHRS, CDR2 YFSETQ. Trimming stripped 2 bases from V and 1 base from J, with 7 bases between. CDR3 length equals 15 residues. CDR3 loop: CASSLSGSGANVLTF. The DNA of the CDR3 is TGCGCCAGCAGCTTATCAGGGTCTGGGGCCAACGTCCTGACTTTC. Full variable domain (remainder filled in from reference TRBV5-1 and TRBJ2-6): KAGVTQTPRYLIKTRGQQVTLSCSPISGHRSVSWYQQTPGQGLQFLFEYFSETQRNKGNFPGRFSGRQFSNSRSEMNVSTLELGDSALYLCASSLSGSGANVLTFGAGSRLTVL.